The rows below give T cell receptor beta chains drawn from one sample of a study of CD8+ T cells in alopecia areata. Data came from immunoSEQ multiplex PCR; TCRdb stores just in-frame clones and leaves some out. Of roughly 110,000 clones listed, 65% to 85% are singletons. This sample comprised CD8+ T cells sorted from blood, obtained at week 24, from a patient treated with tofacitinib. Every receptor here comes from a human donor with alopecia areata. Each CDR3 is given with its conserved first and last residue. The listing skips clone size in some rows; elsewhere it reads once, few, many or a size class.

J gene: TRBJ2-5; V gene: TRBV27; clone size: .; CDR3 protein: CASSLGSGGEQETQYF
J gene: TRBJ2-3; V gene: TRBV2; clone size: .; CDR3 protein: CASSDLEGGDTQYF
J gene: TRBJ2-5; V gene: TRBV6-5; clone size: .; CDR3 protein: CASSYRGGVQETQYF
J gene: TRBJ2-7; V gene: TRBV5-6; clone size: once; CDR3 protein: CASSLSGGMYEQYF
J gene: TRBJ1-5; V gene: TRBV7-6; clone size: .; CDR3 protein: CASSEGQGDQPQHF
J gene: TRBJ2-1; V gene: TRBV29-1; clone size: once; CDR3 protein: CSVVLLMTHGALYNEQFF
J gene: TRBJ2-3; V gene: TRBV27; clone size: .; CDR3 protein: CASSVLAGASTDTQYF
J gene: TRBJ2-7; V gene: TRBV4-2; clone size: .; CDR3 protein: CASSQDRSLGEQYF
J gene: TRBJ1-4; V gene: TRBV16; clone size: .; CDR3 protein: CASSLSSQGSNEKLFF
J gene: TRBJ2-7; V gene: TRBV6-5; clone size: .; CDR3 protein: CASSPSGGGYEQYF
J gene: TRBJ2-3; V gene: TRBV7-9; clone size: .; CDR3 protein: CASSLWTSTDTQYF
J gene: TRBJ2-7; V gene: TRBV7-2; clone size: .; CDR3 protein: CASSSLAGGPDEQYF
J gene: TRBJ2-1; V gene: TRBV15; clone size: few; CDR3 protein: CATSKGQGYNEQFF